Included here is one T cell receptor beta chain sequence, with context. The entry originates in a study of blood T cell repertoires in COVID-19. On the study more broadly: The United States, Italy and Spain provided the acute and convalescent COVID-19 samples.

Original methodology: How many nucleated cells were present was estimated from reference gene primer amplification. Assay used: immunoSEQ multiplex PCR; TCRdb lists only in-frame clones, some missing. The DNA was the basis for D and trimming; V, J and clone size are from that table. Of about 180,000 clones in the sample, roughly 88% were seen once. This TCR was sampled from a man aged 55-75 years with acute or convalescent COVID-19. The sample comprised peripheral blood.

CDR3 sequence reads: CASSYGLAGGGQYF. The CDR3 coding sequence is TGTGCCAGCAGTTACGGCCTAGCGGGAGGGGGGCAGTACTTC. The chain links TRBV6-5 to TRBJ2-7, with TRBD2 matching over 12 bases. Germline CDR1 is MNHEY and CDR2 is SVGAGI. V lost 2 bases to trimming and J lost 9 bases; unmatched junction nucleotides: 5. CDR3 size: 14 residues.